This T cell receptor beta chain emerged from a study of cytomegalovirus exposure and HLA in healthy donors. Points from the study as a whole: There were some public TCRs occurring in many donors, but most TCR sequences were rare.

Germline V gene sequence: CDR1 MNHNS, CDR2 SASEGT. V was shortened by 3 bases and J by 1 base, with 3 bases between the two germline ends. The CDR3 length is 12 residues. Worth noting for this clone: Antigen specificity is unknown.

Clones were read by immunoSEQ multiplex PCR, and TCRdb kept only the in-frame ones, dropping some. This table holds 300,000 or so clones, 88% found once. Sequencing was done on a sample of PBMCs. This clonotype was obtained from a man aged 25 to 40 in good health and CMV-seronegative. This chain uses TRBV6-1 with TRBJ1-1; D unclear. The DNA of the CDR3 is TGTGCCAGCAGTGAGGCGAACACTGAAGCTTTCTTT. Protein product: CASSEANTEAFF.